Listed below are T cell receptor beta chains from one sample, sequenced in a study of T-cell memory formation after mild COVID-19. TCRdb independently ran MiXCR on the 5' RACE reads; one entry per CDR3 protein. The table shows hundreds of thousands of distinct CDR3 sequences, with 20% occurring only once. Sequencing was carried out using PBMCs or a T cell subset sorted from them (not recorded which). The source is an adult woman who had mild COVID-19 (a few samples of this study predate the infection). Cell type and time point are not known. CDR3s include the opening cysteine and the closing phenylalanine or tryptophan. A D gene is named only where the DNA matches it firmly. A clone size is listed for some rows: how often the clone was seen (once, few, many), or a class if it is expanded.

j_call: TRBJ1-5
v_call: TRBV18
d_call: -
clone_size: -
cdr3_aa: CASSTQGGRVYQPQHF
cdr3_nt: TGTGCCAGCTCAACTCAAGGCGGTAGGGTTTATCAGCCCCAGCATTTT

j_call: TRBJ2-1
v_call: TRBV6-5
d_call: -
clone_size: -
cdr3_aa: CASSPWLGGGNEQFF
cdr3_nt: TGTGCCAGCAGTCCTTGGCTCGGGGGTGGTAATGAGCAGTTCTTC

j_call: TRBJ2-2
v_call: TRBV4-1
d_call: -
clone_size: -
cdr3_aa: CASSRGDFANTGELFF
cdr3_nt: TGCGCCAGCAGCCGAGGGGACTTCGCGAACACCGGGGAGCTGTTTTTT

j_call: TRBJ2-7
v_call: TRBV30
d_call: TRBD2
clone_size: -
cdr3_aa: CAWTQGLAGVGDEQYF
cdr3_nt: TGTGCCTGGACTCAGGGACTAGCGGGGGTGGGGGACGAGCAGTACTTC

j_call: TRBJ1-2
v_call: TRBV18
d_call: -
clone_size: -
cdr3_aa: CASSLEDLNYGYTF
cdr3_nt: TGTGCCAGCTCACTAGAGGACCTTAACTATGGCTACACCTTC

j_call: TRBJ2-7
v_call: TRBV9
d_call: -
clone_size: few
cdr3_aa: CASSAEGDMGEQYF
cdr3_nt: TGTGCCAGCAGTGCCGAGGGGGATATGGGGGAGCAGTACTTC

j_call: TRBJ2-2
v_call: TRBV10-3
d_call: TRBD2
clone_size: few
cdr3_aa: CAISDPLRLAYTGELFF
cdr3_nt: TGTGCCATCAGTGACCCCCTAAGACTAGCGTACACCGGGGAGCTGTTTTTT

j_call: TRBJ2-1
v_call: TRBV5-6
d_call: TRBD2
clone_size: -
cdr3_aa: CASSLQPGLAGDEQFF
cdr3_nt: TGTGCCAGCAGTCTACAACCGGGACTAGCGGGAGATGAGCAGTTCTTC

j_call: TRBJ1-1
v_call: TRBV5-1
d_call: -
clone_size: -
cdr3_aa: CASSRIASGGIGTEAFF
cdr3_nt: TGCGCCAGCAGCCGAATCGCATCCGGGGGCATCGGCACTGAAGCTTTCTTT

j_call: TRBJ1-2
v_call: TRBV6-1
d_call: TRBD1
clone_size: -
cdr3_aa: CASSDRDSPYYGYTF
cdr3_nt: TGTGCCAGCAGTGACCGGGACAGCCCCTACTATGGCTACACCTTC

j_call: TRBJ2-2
v_call: TRBV3-1
d_call: TRBD2
clone_size: few
cdr3_aa: CASSQESGNRGVSGELFF
cdr3_nt: TGTGCCAGCAGCCAAGAAAGCGGAAACCGGGGGGTTTCCGGGGAGCTGTTTTTT

j_call: TRBJ2-5
v_call: TRBV5-1
d_call: -
clone_size: few
cdr3_aa: CASSFNGQGETQYF
cdr3_nt: TGCGCCAGCAGCTTTAACGGGCAGGGGGAGACCCAGTACTTC

j_call: TRBJ1-2
v_call: TRBV10-3
d_call: TRBD1
clone_size: -
cdr3_aa: CAISARDRGNYGYTF
cdr3_nt: TGTGCCATCAGTGCCCGGGACAGGGGGAACTATGGCTACACCTTC

j_call: TRBJ2-1
v_call: TRBV24-1
d_call: -
clone_size: few
cdr3_aa: CATSSTDYNEQFF
cdr3_nt: TGTGCCACCAGTAGTACAGACTACAATGAGCAGTTCTTC

j_call: TRBJ2-7
v_call: TRBV20-1
d_call: -
clone_size: -
cdr3_aa: CSARDSTGTFAYEQYF
cdr3_nt: TGCAGTGCTAGAGACTCAACCGGGACATTCGCCTACGAGCAGTACTTC

j_call: TRBJ2-3
v_call: TRBV2
d_call: -
clone_size: -
cdr3_aa: CASSGRTWADTQYF
cdr3_nt: TGTGCCAGCAGTGGACGGACTTGGGCGGATACGCAGTATTTT